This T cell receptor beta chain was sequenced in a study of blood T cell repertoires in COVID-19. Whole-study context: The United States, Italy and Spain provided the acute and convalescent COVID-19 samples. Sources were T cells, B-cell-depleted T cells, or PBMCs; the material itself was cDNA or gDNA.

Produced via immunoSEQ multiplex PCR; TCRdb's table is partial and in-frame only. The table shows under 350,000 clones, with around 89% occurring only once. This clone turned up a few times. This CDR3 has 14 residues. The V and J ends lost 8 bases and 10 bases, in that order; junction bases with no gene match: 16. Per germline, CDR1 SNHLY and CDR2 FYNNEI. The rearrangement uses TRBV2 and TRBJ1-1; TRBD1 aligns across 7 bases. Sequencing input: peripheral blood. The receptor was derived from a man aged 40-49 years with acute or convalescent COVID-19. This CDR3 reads CASGPTGAYGRAFF. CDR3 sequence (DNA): TGTGCCAGCGGTCCAACAGGGGCTTATGGAAGAGCTTTCTTT. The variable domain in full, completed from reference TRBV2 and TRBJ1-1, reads EPEVTQTPSHQVTQMGQEVILRCVPISNHLYFYWYRQILGQKVEFLVSFYNNEISEKSEIFDDQFSVERPDGSNFTLKIRSTKLEDSAMYFCASGPTGAYGRAFFGQGTRLTVV.